This T cell receptor beta chain came from a study of CD8 T cells in Susac syndrome. Sequencing of TCR beta drew on CD8+ and CD4+ T cells from blood. The length of the CDR3 is 14 residues. Germline V gene lookup returns CDR1 ENHRY and CDR2 SYGVKD. V lost 0 bases and J lost 0, with 5 bases in between. Reverse transcription used roughly 0.45 to 1 ug RNA and random hexamers. TCRdb reprocessed the immunoSEQ multiplex PCR reads via MiXCR and lists one record per CDR3 protein. The profile shows 130,000 to 150,000 distinct CDR3 sequences, around 95% of them singletons. This clonotype was seen once. The sequenced sample consisted of CD4+ T cells from PBMCs. This chain links TRBV10-3 with TRBJ2-5; D unresolved. This clonotype was sampled from a human donor with Susac syndrome. CDR3 coding DNA: TGTGCCATCAGTGAGTCGGCTAACCAAGAGACCCAGTACTTC. It encodes CAISESANQETQYF.